This T cell receptor beta chain was observed in a study of cytomegalovirus exposure and HLA in healthy donors. About this clone: Antigen: not known.

V lost 4 bases, J lost 6 bases, and 7 bases lay in between. The CDR3 is 11 amino acids. CDR1 WSHSY and CDR2 SAAADI come from the germline V gene. Whole-study results and caveats: Trimming of TCR beta V- and J-genes showed a link, identified in a later analysis, to a missense DCLRE1C variant.

With 60 Vbeta and 13 Jbeta primers, the PCR was carried out. Only in-frame clones appear in the TCRdb table, and some are missing; sequencing was by immunoSEQ multiplex PCR. The top ten clones hold approximately 1.4% of a sample with 35,000 to 50,000 clones, roughly 77% of them seen once. The source material was PBMCs. The clonotype originates from a man aged 25-45 years in good health and CMV-seronegative. This chain links TRBV10-2 with TRBJ2-7; D is unclear. In DNA, the CDR3 is TGCGCCAGCAGTGTTGGCTTCGAGCAGTACTTC. Translation: CASSVGFEQYF.